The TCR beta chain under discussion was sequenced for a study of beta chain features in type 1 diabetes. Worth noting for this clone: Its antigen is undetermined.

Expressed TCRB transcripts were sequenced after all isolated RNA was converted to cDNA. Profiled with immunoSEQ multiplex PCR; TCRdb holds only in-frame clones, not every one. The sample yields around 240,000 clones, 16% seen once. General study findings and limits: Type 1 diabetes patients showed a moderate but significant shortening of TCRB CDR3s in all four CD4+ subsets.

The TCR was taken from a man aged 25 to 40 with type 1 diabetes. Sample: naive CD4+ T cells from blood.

CDR3 sequence reads: CASSLQGGYGYTF. In DNA form, the CDR3 reads TGTGCCAGCAGCTTGCAGGGAGGCTATGGCTACACCTTC. The chain is built from TRBV7-2 and TRBJ1-2, with D perhaps TRBD1 (5 bases). V shed 3 bases and J shed 4 bases, with 9 bases lying between them. Germline CDR1 reads SGHTA; CDR2 reads FQGNSA. This CDR3 has 13 amino acids.